One TCR beta chain is described in this entry. The record originates from a study of T-cell memory formation after mild COVID-19. TCR alpha and TCR beta cDNA libraries carrying sample barcodes and UMIs came from 5'RACE with constant-segment primers. TCRdb reprocessed the 5' RACE reads via MiXCR and lists one record per CDR3 protein. The table lists about 140,000 distinct CDR3 sequences, around 25% of them singletons. CDR1 is MGHRA, CDR2 YSYEKL, per germline. V dropped 3 bases and J dropped 4; count of bases not matched to a gene: 8. The CDR3 spans 16 residues. V is TRBV4-1 and J is TRBJ2-1; 8 bases are a match to TRBD2. This receptor was taken from an adult woman who had mild COVID-19 (a few samples of this study predate the infection). Cell type and time point are not known. The material sequenced was PBMCs or a T cell subset sorted from them (not recorded which). CDR3 amino acids: CASSQVSSGPYNEQFF. The CDR3 DNA sequence: TGCGCCAGCAGCCAGGTATCTAGCGGGCCGTACAATGAGCAGTTCTTC.